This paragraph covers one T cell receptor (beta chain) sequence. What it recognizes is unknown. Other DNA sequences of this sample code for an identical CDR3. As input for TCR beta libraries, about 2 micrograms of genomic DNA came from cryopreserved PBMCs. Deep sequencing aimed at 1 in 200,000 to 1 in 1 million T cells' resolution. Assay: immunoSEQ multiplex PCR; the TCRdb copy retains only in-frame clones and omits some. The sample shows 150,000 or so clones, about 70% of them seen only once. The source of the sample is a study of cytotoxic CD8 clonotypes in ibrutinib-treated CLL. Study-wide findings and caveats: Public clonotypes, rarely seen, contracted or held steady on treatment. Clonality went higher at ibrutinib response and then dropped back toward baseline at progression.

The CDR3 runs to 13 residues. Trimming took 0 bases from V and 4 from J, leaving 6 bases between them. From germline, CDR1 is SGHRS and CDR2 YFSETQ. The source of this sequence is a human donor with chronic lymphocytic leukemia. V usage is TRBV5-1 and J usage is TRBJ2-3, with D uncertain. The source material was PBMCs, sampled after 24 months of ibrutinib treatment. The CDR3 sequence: CASSLGGADTQYF. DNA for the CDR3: TGCGCCAGCAGCTTGGGGGGTGCAGATACGCAGTATTTT.